In its sample, the clone carrying this TCR beta chain was seen many times. Its antigen is still unknown. This sample is part of a study of T cell repertoires in cytomegalovirus infection. Study-wide findings and caveats: Totalled public TCR beta family frequency picked out people who carried CMV plus the relevant HLA.

TCRdb fed the reads into MiXCR, producing one record per CDR3 protein. The sample has approximately 1,000,000 distinct CDR3 sequences, roughly 31% seen once. CDR1 is LGHNT and CDR2 is FRNRAP in the germline V gene. The ends lost 0 bases at V and 4 bases at J; junction bases unmatched: 11. The CDR3 runs 18 residues. The sample here was cultured CD8+ T cells from PBMCs, taken from culture after CMV antigen stimulation. The chain carries TRBV12-5 and TRBJ2-1, with 8 bases matching TRBD1. The TCR comes from a human donor in good health (CMV status not recorded). Some clones in this sample may be carry-over from other donors' samples. This CDR3 is CASGLVQKGGQGYNEQFF. The DNA of the CDR3 is TGTGCTAGTGGTTTGGTACAAAAAGGCGGACAGGGATACAATGAGCAGTTCTTC.